This T cell receptor (beta chain) comes out of a study of T cell clonotyping in hematopoietic cell transplantation. General study results and limits: At the given depth, recipient repertoires were over 97% de novo clonotypes. Pathologically expanded recipient clonotypes increased progressively from day 30 to day 180 as diversity fell. Higher Inverse Simpson Index values in graft donor and pretransplant recipient predicted broader posttransplant TCR diversity. CD4 and CD8 repertoire contributions could not be separated without sorting.

Germline CDR1 and CDR2: MNHEY and SMNVEV (reference sequence). V was shortened by 3 bases and J by 9 bases, with 9 bases between the two germline ends. CDR3 length: 11 residues. As regards this clone: Its antigen is still unknown.

Measured with immunoSEQ multiplex PCR; TCRdb has only the in-frame clones, and not every one. This sample carries about 16,000 clones, 80% to 95% of them seen once, and the ten largest clones take 5% to 6.5%. The chain is built from TRBV27 and TRBJ2-7; D unclear. The TCR comes from a man aged 35 to 55 in good health. Some clones in this sample may be carry-over from other donors' samples. The sample taken for sequencing was peripheral blood mononuclear cells. CDR3 DNA: TGTGCCAGCAGTTTCCTAGGGCGGCAGTACTTC. Translated, it gives CASSFLGRQYF.